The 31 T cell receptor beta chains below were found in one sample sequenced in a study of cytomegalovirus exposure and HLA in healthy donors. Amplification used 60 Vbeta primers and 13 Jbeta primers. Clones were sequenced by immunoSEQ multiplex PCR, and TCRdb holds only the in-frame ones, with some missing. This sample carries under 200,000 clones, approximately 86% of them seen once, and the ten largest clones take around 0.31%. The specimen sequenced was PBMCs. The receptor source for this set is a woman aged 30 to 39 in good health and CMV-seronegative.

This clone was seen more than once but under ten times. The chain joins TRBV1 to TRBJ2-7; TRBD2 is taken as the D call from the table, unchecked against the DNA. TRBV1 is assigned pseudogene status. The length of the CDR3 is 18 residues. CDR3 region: CTSSQGRLAGGLSYEQYF. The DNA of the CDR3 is TGCACCAGCAGCCAAGGACGACTAGCGGGGGGCCTCTCCTACGAGCAGTACTTC.

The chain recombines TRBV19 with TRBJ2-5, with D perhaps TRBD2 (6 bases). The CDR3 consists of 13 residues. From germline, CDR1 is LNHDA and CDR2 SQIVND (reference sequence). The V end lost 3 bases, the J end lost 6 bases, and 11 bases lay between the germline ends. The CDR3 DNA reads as TGTGCCAGTAGTATGGGTGCGGGGCAGACCCAGTACTTC. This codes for CASSMGAGQTQYF.

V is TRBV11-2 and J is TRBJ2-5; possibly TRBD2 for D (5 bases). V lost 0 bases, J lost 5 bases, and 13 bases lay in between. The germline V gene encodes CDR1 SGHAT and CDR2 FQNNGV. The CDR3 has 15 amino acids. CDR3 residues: CASSLDRRTLETQYF. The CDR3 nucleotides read TGTGCCAGCAGCTTAGATCGGAGGACGTTGGAGACCCAGTACTTC.

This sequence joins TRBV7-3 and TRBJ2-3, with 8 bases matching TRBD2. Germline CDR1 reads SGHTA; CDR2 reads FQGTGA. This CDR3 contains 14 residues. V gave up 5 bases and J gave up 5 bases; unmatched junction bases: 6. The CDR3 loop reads CASSVRGLGDTQYF. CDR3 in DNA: TGTGCCAGCAGCGTCAGGGGACTAGGAGATACGCAGTATTTT.

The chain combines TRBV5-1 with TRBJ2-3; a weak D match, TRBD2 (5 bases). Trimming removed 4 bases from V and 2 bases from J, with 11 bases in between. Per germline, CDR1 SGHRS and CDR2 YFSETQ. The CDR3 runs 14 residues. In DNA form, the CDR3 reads TGCGCCAGCAGCCGCCGGGAAAACACAGATACGCAGTATTTT. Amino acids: CASSRRENTDTQYF.

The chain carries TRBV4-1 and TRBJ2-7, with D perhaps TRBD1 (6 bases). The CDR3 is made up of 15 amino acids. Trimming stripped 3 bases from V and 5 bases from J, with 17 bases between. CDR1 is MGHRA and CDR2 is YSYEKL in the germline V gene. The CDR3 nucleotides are TGCGCCAGCAGCCAGGAAGGGGTACAGGGTAACGAGCAGTACTTC. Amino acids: CASSQEGVQGNEQYF.

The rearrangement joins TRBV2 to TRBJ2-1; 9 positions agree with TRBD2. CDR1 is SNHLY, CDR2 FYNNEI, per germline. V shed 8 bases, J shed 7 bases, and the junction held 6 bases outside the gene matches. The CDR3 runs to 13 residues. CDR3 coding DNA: TGTGCCAGCCGCGATAGCGGGGGAAATGAGCAGTTCTTC. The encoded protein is CASRDSGGNEQFF.

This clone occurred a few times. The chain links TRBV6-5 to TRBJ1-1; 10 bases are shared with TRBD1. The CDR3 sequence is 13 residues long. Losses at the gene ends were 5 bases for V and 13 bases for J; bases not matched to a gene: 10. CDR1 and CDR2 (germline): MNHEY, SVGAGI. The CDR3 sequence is CASSTSGTGVVFF. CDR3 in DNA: TGTGCCAGCAGTACCTCCGGGACAGGGGTTGTTTTCTTT.

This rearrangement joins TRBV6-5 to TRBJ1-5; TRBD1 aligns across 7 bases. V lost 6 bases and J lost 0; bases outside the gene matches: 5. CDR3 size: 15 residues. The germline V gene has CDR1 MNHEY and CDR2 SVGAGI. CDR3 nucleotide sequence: TGTGCCAGCAGAATAACAGGGGATAGCAATCAGCCCCAGCATTTT. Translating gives CASRITGDSNQPQHF.

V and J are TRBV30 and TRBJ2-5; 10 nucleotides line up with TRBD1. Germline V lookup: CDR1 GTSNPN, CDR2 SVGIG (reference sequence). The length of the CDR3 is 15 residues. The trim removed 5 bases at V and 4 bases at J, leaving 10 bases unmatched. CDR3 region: CAWGSGQGDAETQYF. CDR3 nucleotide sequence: TGTGCCTGGGGCTCCGGACAGGGGGATGCAGAGACCCAGTACTTC.

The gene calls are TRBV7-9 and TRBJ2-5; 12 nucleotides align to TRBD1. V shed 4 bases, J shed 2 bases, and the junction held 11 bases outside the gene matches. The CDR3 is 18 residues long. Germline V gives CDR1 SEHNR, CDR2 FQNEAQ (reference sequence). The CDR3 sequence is CASSSGDRGLGGQETQYF. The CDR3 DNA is TGTGCCAGCAGCTCAGGGGACAGGGGGCTAGGAGGGCAAGAGACCCAGTACTTC.

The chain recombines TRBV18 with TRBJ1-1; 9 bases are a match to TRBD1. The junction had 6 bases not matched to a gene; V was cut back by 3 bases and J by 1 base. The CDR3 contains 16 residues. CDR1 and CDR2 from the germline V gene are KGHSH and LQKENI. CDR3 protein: CASSPGQGQWNTEAFF. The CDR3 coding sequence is TGTGCCAGCTCACCTGGACAGGGGCAGTGGAACACTGAAGCTTTCTTT.

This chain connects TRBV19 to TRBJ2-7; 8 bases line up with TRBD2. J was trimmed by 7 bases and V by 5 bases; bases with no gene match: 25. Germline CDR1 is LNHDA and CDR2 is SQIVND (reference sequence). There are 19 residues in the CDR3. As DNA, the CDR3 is TGTGCCAGTAGTCATCCGGGACTTCCCTCGTCAGCGGGGGCGGGGGAGCAGTACTTC. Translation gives CASSHPGLPSSAGAGEQYF.

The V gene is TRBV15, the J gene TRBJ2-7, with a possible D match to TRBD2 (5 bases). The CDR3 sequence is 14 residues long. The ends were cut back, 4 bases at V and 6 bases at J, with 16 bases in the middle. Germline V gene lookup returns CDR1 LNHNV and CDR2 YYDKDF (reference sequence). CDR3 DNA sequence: TGTGCCACCAGCATGGGGAGTGCCACCAGCGAGCAGTACTTC. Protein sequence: CATSMGSATSEQYF.

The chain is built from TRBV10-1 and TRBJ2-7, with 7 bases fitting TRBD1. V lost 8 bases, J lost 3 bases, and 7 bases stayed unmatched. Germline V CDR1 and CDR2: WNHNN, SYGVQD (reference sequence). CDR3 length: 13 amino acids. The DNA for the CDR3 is TGCGCCAGCTCACCGGGACAGCTCTACGAGCAGTACTTC. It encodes CASSPGQLYEQYF.

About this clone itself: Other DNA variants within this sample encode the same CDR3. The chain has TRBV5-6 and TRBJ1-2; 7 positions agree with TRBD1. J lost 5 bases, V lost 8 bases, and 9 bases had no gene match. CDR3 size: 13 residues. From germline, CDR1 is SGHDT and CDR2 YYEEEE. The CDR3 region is CASSRDREYGYTF. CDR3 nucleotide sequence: TGTGCCAGTAGCCGTGACAGGGAATATGGCTACACCTTC.

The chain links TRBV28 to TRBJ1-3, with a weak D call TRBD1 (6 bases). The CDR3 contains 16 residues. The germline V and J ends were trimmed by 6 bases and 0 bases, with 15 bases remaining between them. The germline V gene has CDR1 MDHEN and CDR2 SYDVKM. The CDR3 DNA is TGTGCCAGCAGCTCCCAGAGGGGGAGCTCTGGAAACACCATATATTTT. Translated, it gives CASSSQRGSSGNTIYF.

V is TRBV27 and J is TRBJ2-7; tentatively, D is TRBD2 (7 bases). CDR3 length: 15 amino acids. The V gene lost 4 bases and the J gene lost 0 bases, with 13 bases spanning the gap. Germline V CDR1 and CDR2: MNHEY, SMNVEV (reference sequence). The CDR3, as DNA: TGTGCCAGCAGTTCCCCCGGGGGGCCCTCCTACGAGCAGTACTTC. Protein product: CASSSPGGPSYEQYF.

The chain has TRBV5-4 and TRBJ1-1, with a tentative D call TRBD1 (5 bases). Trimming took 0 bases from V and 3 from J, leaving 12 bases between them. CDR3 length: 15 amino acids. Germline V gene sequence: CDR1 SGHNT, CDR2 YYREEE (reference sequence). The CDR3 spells CASSLDPGKDTEAFF. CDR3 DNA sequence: TGTGCCAGCAGCTTGGACCCAGGGAAGGACACTGAAGCTTTCTTT.

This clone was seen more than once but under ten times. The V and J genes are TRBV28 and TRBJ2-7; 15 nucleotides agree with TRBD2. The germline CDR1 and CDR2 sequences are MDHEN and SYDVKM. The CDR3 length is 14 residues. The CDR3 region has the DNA TGTTCCGCCGGGACTAGCGGGAGGACCTACGAGCAGTACTTC. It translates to CSAGTSGRTYEQYF.

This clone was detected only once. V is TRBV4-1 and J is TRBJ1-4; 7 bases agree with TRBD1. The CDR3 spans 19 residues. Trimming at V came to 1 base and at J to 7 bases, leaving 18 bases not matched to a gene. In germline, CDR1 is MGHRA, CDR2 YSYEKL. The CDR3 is CASSQGPGQISKVVEKLFF. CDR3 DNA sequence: TGCGCCAGCAGCCAAGGACCGGGACAGATATCCAAGGTCGTTGAAAAACTGTTTTTT.

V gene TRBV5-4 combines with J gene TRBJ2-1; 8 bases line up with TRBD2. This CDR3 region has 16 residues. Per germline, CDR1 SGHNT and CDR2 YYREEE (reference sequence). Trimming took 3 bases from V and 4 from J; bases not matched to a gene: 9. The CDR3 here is CASSSGLADLYNEQFF. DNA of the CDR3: TGTGCCAGCAGCTCCGGACTAGCAGACCTTTACAATGAGCAGTTCTTC.

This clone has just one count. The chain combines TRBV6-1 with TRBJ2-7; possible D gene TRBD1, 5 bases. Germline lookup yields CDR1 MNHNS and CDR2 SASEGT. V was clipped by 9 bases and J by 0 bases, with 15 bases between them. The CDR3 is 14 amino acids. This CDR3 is CASHGHPSSYEQYF. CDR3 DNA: TGTGCCAGTCACGGACACCCTAGCTCCTACGAGCAGTACTTC.

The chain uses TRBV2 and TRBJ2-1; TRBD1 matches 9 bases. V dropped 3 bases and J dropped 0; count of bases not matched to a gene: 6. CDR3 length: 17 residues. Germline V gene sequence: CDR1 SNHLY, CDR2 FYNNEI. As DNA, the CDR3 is TGTGCCAGCAGTGATTGGACAGGGGATATCTCCTACAATGAGCAGTTCTTC. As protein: CASSDWTGDISYNEQFF. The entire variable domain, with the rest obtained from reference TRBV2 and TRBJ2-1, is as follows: EPEVTQTPSHQVTQMGQEVILRCVPISNHLYFYWYRQILGQKVEFLVSFYNNEISEKSEIFDDQFSVERPDGSNFTLKIRSTKLEDSAMYFCASSDWTGDISYNEQFFGPGTRLTVL.

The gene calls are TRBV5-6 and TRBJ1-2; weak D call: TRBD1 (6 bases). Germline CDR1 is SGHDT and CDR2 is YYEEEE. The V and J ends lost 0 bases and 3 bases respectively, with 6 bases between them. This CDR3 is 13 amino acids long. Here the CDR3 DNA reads TGTGCCAGCAGCTTGGCAGGGGACTATGGCTACACCTTC. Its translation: CASSLAGDYGYTF.

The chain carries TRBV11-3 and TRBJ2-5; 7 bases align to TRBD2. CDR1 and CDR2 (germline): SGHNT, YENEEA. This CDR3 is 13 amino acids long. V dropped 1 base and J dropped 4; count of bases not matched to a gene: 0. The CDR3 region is CASSLAGGETQYF. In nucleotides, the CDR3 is TGTGCCAGCAGCTTAGCGGGGGGAGAGACCCAGTACTTC.

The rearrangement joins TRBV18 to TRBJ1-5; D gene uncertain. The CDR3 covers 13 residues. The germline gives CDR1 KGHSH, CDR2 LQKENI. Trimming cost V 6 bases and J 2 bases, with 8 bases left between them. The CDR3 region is CASSLGRNQPQHF. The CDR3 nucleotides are TGTGCCAGCTCCCTGGGCCGCAATCAGCCCCAGCATTTT.

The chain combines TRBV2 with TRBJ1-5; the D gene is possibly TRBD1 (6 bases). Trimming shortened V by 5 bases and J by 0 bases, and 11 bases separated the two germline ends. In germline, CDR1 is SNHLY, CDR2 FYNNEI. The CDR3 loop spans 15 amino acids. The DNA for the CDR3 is TGTGCCAGCAGTTACAGGGCTTATAGCAATCAGCCCCAGCATTTT. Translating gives CASSYRAYSNQPQHF.

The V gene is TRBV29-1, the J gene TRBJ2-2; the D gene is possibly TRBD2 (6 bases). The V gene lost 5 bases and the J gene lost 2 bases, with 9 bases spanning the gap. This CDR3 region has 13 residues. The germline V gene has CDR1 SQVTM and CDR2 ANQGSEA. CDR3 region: CSVPGLNTGELFF. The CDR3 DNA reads TGCAGCGTTCCCGGACTAAACACCGGGGAGCTGTTTTTT.

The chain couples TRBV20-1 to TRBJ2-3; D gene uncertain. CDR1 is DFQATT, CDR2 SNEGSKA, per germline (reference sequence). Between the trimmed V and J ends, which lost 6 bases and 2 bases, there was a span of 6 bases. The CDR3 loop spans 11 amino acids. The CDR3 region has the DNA TGCAGTGCCTTAAACACAGATACGCAGTATTTT. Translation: CSALNTDTQYF.

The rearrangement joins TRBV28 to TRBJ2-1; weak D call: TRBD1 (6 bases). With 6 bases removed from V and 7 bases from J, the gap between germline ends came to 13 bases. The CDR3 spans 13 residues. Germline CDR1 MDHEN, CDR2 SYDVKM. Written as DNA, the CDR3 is TGTGCCAGCAGCCGGTACAGGGATAATGAGCAGTTCTTC. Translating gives CASSRYRDNEQFF. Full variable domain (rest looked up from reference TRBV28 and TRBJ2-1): DVKVTQSSRYLVKRTGEKVFLECVQDMDHENMFWYRQDPGLGLRLIYFSYDVKMKEKGDIPEGYSVSREKKERFSLILESASTNQTSMYLCASSRYRDNEQFFGPGTRLTVL.